Listed below are T cell receptor beta chains from one sample, sequenced in a study of control samples from healthy donors and cancer patients. Measured with immunoSEQ multiplex PCR; TCRdb has only the in-frame clones, and not every one. There are about 100,000 clones in the sample; roughly 87% occur only once, and 18% lies in the top ten. Sequenced: blood. The source of these receptors is a woman aged 50 to 60 in good health. The CDR3 runs from the conserved cysteine through the conserved F or W. Fields, in order: CDR3 length, J gene, D gene, V gene, clone size, CDR3 protein. A D gene is named only where the DNA matches it firmly. Size is stated for part of the rows, as once, few or many counts, or as a class when the clone is expanded.

cdr3_length: 16
j_call: TRBJ2-5
d_call: .
v_call: TRBV4-1
clone_size: .
cdr3_aa: CASSQEAGINTGTQYF

cdr3_length: 18
j_call: TRBJ2-1
d_call: TRBD2
v_call: TRBV7-9
clone_size: .
cdr3_aa: CASSPGAPKTSRGNEQFF

cdr3_length: 13
j_call: TRBJ1-2
d_call: TRBD1
v_call: TRBV24-1
clone_size: .
cdr3_aa: CATSDDRGRGYTF

cdr3_length: 16
j_call: TRBJ2-2
d_call: TRBD1
v_call: TRBV6-5
clone_size: .
cdr3_aa: CASSYSYTGVTGELFF

cdr3_length: 15
j_call: TRBJ1-5
d_call: .
v_call: TRBV30
clone_size: .
cdr3_aa: CAWSVRAWLIQPQHF

cdr3_length: 15
j_call: TRBJ1-3
d_call: TRBD1
v_call: TRBV6-5
clone_size: .
cdr3_aa: CASSSFGTGGNTIYF

cdr3_length: 14
j_call: TRBJ2-5
d_call: .
v_call: TRBV30
clone_size: .
cdr3_aa: CAWRQGGGIETQYF

cdr3_length: 18
j_call: TRBJ2-4
d_call: TRBD1
v_call: TRBV7-8
clone_size: .
cdr3_aa: CASSLRGQGALAKNIQYF

cdr3_length: 16
j_call: TRBJ1-1
d_call: .
v_call: TRBV7-9
clone_size: .
cdr3_aa: CASSPAGSIGNTEAFF

cdr3_length: 17
j_call: TRBJ2-5
d_call: TRBD2
v_call: TRBV5-4
clone_size: once
cdr3_aa: CASSLGLAGGGQETQYF

cdr3_length: 18
j_call: TRBJ1-6
d_call: TRBD1
v_call: TRBV3-1/TRBV3-2
clone_size: .
cdr3_aa: CASSQDRGWTGVDSPLHF

cdr3_length: 12
j_call: TRBJ2-7
d_call: .
v_call: TRBV12-3/TRBV12-4
clone_size: .
cdr3_aa: CASSPGRYEQYF

cdr3_length: 17
j_call: TRBJ1-1
d_call: .
v_call: TRBV5-1
clone_size: .
cdr3_aa: CASSSIGVRRANTEAFF

cdr3_length: 13
j_call: TRBJ1-5
d_call: .
v_call: TRBV6-2/TRBV6-3
clone_size: .
cdr3_aa: CASSSGFGQPQHF

cdr3_length: 13
j_call: TRBJ2-7
d_call: .
v_call: TRBV19
clone_size: .
cdr3_aa: CASSFRTSVEQYF

cdr3_length: 16
j_call: TRBJ2-2
d_call: .
v_call: TRBV7-7
clone_size: .
cdr3_aa: CASSPSGRGNTGELFF

cdr3_length: 13
j_call: TRBJ1-1
d_call: .
v_call: TRBV5-6
clone_size: .
cdr3_aa: CASSPGSARDAFF

cdr3_length: 18
j_call: TRBJ2-1
d_call: .
v_call: TRBV11-2
clone_size: .
cdr3_aa: CASRGQGATSGGYNEQFF

cdr3_length: 14
j_call: TRBJ2-7
d_call: .
v_call: TRBV11-2
clone_size: .
cdr3_aa: CASSFGGSRYEQYF

cdr3_length: 12
j_call: TRBJ2-1
d_call: .
v_call: TRBV30
clone_size: .
cdr3_aa: CAWSVGGYRQFF

cdr3_length: 21
j_call: TRBJ2-1
d_call: .
v_call: TRBV21-1
clone_size: .
cdr3_aa: CASSNTLPSGRRLDTYNEQFF

cdr3_length: 16
j_call: TRBJ1-2
d_call: .
v_call: TRBV30
clone_size: .
cdr3_aa: CAWSRGLDGGYRGYTF